The clone carrying this T cell receptor (beta chain) was detected ten times or more. The target antigen is unknown. This CDR3 is 15 amino acids long. Germline lookup yields CDR1 DFQATT and CDR2 SNEGSKA (reference sequence). Unmatched junction bases numbered 5, after V lost 1 base and J lost 4 bases. This entry is derived from a study of T cells in Graves' hyperthyroidism and ophthalmopathy. Graves' hyperthyroidism is called stable when ophthalmopathy does not progress within 18 months. Hyperthyroidism patients were newly diagnosed, had disease duration under 2 months, and were aged 18 to 65 years. Study results and limitations: Among clonotypes expanded in thyroid above 0.001, most were also found in blood. The model identified upcoming ophthalmopathy a median approximately 6.5 months ahead of onset.

Amplification targeted TCR beta CDR3 regions from RNA transcripts. Initially, a first-round RT-PCR of the TCR CDR3 employed the HTBI primer set. Via MiXCR, TCRdb re-called the multiplex PCR reads, giving one row per CDR3 protein. Of more than 550,000 distinct CDR3 sequences in the sample, 15% to 20% were seen once. Sequenced input: blood. This chain links TRBV20-1 with TRBJ2-1; 9 nucleotides line up with TRBD2. The receptor's source is a man aged 45-65 years with Graves' hyperthyroidism. The CDR3 sequence is CSARVSLAGYNEQFF. The DNA of the CDR3 is TGCAGTGCTAGAGTTTCACTAGCGGGTTACAATGAGCAGTTCTTC.